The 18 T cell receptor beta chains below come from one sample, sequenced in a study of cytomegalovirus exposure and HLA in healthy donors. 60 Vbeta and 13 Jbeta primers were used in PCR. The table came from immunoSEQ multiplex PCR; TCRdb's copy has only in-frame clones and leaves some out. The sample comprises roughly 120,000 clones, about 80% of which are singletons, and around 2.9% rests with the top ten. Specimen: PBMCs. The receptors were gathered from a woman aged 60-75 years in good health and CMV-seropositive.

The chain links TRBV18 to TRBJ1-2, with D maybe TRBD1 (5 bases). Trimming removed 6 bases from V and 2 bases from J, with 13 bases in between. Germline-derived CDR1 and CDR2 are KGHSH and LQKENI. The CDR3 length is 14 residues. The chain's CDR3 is CASSSSAGNYGYTF. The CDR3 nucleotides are TGTGCCAGCTCCTCCTCCGCAGGGAACTATGGCTACACCTTC. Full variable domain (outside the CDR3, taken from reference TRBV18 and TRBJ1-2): NAGVMQNPRHLVRRRGQEARLRCSPMKGHSHVYWYRQLPEEGLKFMVYLQKENIIDESGMPKERFSAEFPKEGPSILRIQQVVRGDSAAYFCASSSSAGNYGYTFGSGTRLTVV.

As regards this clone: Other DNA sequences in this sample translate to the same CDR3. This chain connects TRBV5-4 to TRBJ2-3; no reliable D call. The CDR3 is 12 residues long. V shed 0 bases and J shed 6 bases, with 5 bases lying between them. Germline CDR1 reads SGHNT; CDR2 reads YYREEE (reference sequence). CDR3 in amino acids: CASSLASDTQYF. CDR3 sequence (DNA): TGTGCCAGCAGCTTGGCTAGTGATACGCAGTATTTT.

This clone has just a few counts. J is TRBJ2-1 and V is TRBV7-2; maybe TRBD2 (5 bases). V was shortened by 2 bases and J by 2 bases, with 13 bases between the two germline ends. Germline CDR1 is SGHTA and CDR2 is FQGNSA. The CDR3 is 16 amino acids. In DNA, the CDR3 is TGTGCCAGCAGCTTACATGTGGGAGTGACCTACAATGAGCAGTTCTTC. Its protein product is CASSLHVGVTYNEQFF.

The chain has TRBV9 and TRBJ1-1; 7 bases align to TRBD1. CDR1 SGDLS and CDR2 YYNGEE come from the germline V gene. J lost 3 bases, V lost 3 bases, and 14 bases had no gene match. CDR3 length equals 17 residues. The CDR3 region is CASSDDRKWTGHTEAFF. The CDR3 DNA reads TGTGCCAGCAGCGATGATCGGAAGTGGACAGGACACACTGAAGCTTTCTTT.

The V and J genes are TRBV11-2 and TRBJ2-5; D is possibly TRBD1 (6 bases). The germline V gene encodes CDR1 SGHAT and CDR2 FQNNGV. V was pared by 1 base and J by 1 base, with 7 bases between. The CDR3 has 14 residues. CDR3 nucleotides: TGTGCCAGCAGCTTAGGAGGGGGCCAAGAGACCCAGTACTTC. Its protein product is CASSLGGGQETQYF. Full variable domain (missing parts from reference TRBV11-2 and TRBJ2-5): EAGVAQSPRYKIIEKRQSVAFWCNPISGHATLYWYQQILGQGPKLLIQFQNNGVVDDSQLPKDRFSAERLKGVDSTLKIQPAKLEDSAVYLCASSLGGGQETQYFGPGTRLLVL.

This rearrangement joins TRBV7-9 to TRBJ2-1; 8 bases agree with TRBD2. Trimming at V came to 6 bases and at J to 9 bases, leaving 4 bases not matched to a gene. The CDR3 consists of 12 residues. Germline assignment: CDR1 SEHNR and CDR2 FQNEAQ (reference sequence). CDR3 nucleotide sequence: TGTGCCAGCAGTTACCTAGCGGGTGAGCAGTTCTTC. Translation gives CASSYLAGEQFF.

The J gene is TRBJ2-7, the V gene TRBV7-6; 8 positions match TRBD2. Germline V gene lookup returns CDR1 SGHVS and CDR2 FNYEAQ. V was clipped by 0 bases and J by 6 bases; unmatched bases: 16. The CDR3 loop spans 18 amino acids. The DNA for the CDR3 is TGTGCCAGCAGCTTAGCCCTACGGGGGAGGGGCCGGGGGGGCGAGCAGTACTTC. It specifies CASSLALRGRGRGGEQYF.

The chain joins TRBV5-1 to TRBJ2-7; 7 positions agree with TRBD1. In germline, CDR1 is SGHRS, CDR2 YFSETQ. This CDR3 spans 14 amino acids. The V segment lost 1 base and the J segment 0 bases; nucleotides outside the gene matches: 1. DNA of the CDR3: TGCGCCAGCAGCTTGAAGGGGGCCTCCTACGAGCAGTACTTC. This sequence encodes CASSLKGASYEQYF.

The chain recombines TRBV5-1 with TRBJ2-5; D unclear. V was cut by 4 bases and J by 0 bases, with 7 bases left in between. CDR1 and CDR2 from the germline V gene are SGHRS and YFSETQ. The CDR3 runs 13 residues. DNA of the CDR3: TGCGCCAGCAGCCCCCTATACCAAGAGACCCAGTACTTC. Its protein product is CASSPLYQETQYF.

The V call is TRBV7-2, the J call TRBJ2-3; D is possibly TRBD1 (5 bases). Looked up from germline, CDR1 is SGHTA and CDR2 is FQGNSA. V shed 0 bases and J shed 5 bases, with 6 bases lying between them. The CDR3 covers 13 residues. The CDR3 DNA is TGTGCCAGCAGCTTAGCGGGGCGAGATACGCAGTATTTT. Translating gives CASSLAGRDTQYF.

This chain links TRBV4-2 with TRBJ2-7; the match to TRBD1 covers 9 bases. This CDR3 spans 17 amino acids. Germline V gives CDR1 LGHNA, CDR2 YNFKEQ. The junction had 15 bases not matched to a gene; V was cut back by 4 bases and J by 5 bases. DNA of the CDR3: TGTGCCAGCAGCCTCAAAGCCCTGGGACAGGGCACAAACGAGCAGTACTTC. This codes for CASSLKALGQGTNEQYF.

The CDR3 is CAIPGQGNGYTF. The CDR3 DNA is TGTGCCATTCCGGGACAGGGAAATGGCTACACCTTC. The genes are TRBV19 and TRBJ1-2, with TRBD1 identical over 9 bases. Trimming removed 10 bases from V and 6 bases from J; junction bases left unmatched: 6. Germline V CDR1 and CDR2: LNHDA, SQIVND (reference sequence). The CDR3 has 12 residues.

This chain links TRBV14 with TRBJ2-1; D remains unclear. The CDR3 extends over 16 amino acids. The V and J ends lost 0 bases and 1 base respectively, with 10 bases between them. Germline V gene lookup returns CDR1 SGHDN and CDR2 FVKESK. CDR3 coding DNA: TGTGCCAGCAGCCAAGATCGACACGCTTCCTACAATGAGCAGTTCTTC. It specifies CASSQDRHASYNEQFF.

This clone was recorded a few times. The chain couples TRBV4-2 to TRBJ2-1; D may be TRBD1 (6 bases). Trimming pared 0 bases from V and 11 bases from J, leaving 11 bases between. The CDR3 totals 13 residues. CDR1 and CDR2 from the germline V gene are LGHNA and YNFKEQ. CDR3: CASSQETGQKQFF. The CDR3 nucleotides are TGTGCCAGCAGCCAAGAGACAGGACAGAAGCAGTTCTTC.

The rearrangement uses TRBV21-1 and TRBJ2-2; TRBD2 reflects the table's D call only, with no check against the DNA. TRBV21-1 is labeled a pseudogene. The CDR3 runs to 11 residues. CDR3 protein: CAPLYPGELFF. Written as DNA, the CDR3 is TGTGCCCCGCTCTATCCCGGGGAGCTGTTTTTT.

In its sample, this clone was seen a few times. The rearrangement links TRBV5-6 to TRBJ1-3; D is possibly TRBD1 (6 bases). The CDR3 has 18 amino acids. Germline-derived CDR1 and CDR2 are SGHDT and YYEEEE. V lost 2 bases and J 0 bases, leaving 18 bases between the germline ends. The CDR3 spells CASSLNPDSPISGNTIYF. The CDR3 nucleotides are TGTGCCAGCAGCTTAAATCCGGACAGCCCTATCTCTGGAAACACCATATATTTT. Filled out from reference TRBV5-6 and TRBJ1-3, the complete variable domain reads DAGVTQSPTHLIKTRGQQVTLRCSPKSGHDTVSWYQQALGQGPQFIFQYYEEEERQRGNFPDRFSGHQFPNYSSELNVNALLLGDSALYLCASSLNPDSPISGNTIYFGEGSWLTVV.

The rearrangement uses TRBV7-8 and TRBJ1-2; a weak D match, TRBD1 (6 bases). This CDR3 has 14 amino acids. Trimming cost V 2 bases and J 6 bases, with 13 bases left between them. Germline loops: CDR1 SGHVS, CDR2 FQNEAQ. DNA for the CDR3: TGTGCCAGCAGCTTAATGGGGGGGGCGGATGGCTACACCTTC. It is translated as CASSLMGGADGYTF. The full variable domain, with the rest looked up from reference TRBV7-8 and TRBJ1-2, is GAGVSQSPRYKVAKRGQDVALRCDPISGHVSLFWYQQALGQGPEFLTYFQNEAQLDKSGLPSDRFFAERPEGSVSTLKIQRTQQEDSAVYLCASSLMGGADGYTFGSGTRLTVV.

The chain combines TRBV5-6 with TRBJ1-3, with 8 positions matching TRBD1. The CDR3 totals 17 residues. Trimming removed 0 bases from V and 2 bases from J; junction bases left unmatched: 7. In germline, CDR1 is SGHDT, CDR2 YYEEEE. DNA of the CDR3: TGTGCCAGCAGCTTGGCGAGCAGGGGGCCGACTGGAAACACCATATATTTT. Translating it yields CASSLASRGPTGNTIYF. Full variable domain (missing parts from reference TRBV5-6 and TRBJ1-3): DAGVTQSPTHLIKTRGQQVTLRCSPKSGHDTVSWYQQALGQGPQFIFQYYEEEERQRGNFPDRFSGHQFPNYSSELNVNALLLGDSALYLCASSLASRGPTGNTIYFGEGSWLTVV.